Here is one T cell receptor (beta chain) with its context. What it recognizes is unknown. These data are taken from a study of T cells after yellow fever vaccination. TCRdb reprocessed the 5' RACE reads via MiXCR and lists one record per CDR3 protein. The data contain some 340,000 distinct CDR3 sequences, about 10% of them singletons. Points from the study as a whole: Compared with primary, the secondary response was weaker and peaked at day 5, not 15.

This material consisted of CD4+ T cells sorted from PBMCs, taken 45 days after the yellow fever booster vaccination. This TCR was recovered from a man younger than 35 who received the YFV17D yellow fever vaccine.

CDR3 nucleotide sequence: TGTGCCAGCAGTTTTGTGTCTAGCGGGGCTTATACGCAGTATTTT. It translates to CASSFVSSGAYTQYF. This chain joins TRBV12-3 or TRBV12-4 and TRBJ2-3, with 9 bases identical to TRBD2. The CDR3 is 15 amino acids. V was pared by 3 bases and J by 7 bases, with 8 bases of the junction left unmatched.